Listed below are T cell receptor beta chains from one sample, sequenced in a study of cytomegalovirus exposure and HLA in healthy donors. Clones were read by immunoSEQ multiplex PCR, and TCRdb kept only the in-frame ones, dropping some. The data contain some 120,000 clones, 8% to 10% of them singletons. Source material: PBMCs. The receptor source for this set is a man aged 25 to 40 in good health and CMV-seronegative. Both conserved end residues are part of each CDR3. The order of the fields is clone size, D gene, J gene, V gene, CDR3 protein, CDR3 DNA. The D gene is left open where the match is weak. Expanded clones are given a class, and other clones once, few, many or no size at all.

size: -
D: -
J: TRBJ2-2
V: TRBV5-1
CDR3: CASSQDRNTGELFF
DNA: TGCGCCAGCAGCCAGGACAGGAACACCGGGGAGCTGTTTTTT

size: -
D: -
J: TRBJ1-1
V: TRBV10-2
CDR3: CARSESRSTEAFF
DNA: TGCGCCAGAAGTGAGAGTAGGAGCACTGAAGCTTTCTTT

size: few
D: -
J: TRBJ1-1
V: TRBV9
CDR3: CASSVGVEEEAFF
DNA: TGTGCCAGCAGCGTAGGGGTGGAGGAAGAAGCTTTCTTT

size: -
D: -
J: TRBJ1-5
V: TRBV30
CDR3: CAWDRQYSNQPQHF
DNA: TGTGCCTGGGACCGACAGTATAGCAATCAGCCCCAGCATTTT

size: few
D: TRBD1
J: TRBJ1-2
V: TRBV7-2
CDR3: CASSSRVGQAYTF
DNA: TGTGCCAGCAGCTCCCGTGTAGGACAGGCATACACCTTC

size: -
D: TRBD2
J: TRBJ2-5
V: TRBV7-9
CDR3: CASSLAATSGTNGETQYF
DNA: TGTGCCAGCAGCTTAGCGGCCACTAGCGGGACTAATGGGGAGACCCAGTACTTC

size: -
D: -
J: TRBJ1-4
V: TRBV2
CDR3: CASSRRQISTNEKLFF
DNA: TGTGCCAGCAGTCGCCGACAGATTTCAACTAATGAAAAACTGTTTTTT

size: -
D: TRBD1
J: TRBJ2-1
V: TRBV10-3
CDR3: CAALGSDRGYEQFF
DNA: TGTGCCGCCCTGGGGTCGGACAGGGGGTATGAGCAGTTCTTC

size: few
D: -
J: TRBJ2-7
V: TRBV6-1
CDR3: CASKRQVRTYEQYF
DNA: TGTGCCAGCAAACGACAGGTCCGGACCTACGAGCAGTACTTC

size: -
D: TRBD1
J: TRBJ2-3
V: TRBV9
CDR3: CASSPYRGGPDTQYF
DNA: TGTGCCAGCAGCCCATACCGAGGGGGCCCAGATACGCAGTATTTT

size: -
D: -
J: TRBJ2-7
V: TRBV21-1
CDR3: CASSKSRSSYEQYF
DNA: TGTGCCAGCAGCAAGTCAAGGAGCTCCTACGAGCAGTACTTC

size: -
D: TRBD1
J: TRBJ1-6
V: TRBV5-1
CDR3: CASSTNRGDLHF
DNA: TGCGCCAGCAGCACAAACAGGGGGGACCTCCACTTT

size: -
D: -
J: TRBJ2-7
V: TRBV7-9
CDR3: CASSPAHNYEQYF
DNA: TGTGCCAGCAGCCCCGCCCACAATTACGAGCAGTACTTC

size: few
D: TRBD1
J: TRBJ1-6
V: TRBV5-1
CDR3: CASSLEGQGVSYNSPLHF
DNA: TGCGCCAGCAGCTTGGAGGGACAGGGAGTCTCCTATAATTCACCCCTCCACTTT

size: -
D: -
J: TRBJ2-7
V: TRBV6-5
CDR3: CASSYPTGLSSYEQYF
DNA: TGTGCCAGCAGTTACCCGACAGGCCTAAGCTCCTACGAGCAGTACTTC

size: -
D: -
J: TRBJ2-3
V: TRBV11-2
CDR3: CASSLVVGTDTQYF
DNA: TGTGCCAGCAGCTTAGTTGTCGGCACAGATACGCAGTATTTT

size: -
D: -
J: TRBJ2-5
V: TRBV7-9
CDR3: CASLSQETQYF
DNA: TGTGCCAGCCTGTCTCAGGAGACCCAGTACTTC

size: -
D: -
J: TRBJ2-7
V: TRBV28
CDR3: CASSPGQYYEQYF
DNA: TGTGCCAGCAGTCCCGGACAGTACTACGAGCAGTACTTC

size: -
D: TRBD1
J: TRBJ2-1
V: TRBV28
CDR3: CASYPTGGAWTQFF
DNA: TGTGCCAGCTACCCTACAGGGGGCGCATGGACTCAGTTCTTC